This T cell receptor beta chain emerged from a study of siplizumab effects on memory and regulatory T cells. Study observations and caveats: Naive-or-memory phenotypes were unassignable for roughly 80-96% of proliferating CD4+ or CD8+ clones. Proof of suppressive function in proliferating Tregs from siplizumab cultures was not established.

The protocol was immunoSEQ multiplex PCR, while the TCRdb copy is restricted to in-frame clones and leaves out a portion. This table has approximately 120,000 clones, over 85% appearing once. V lost 6 bases and J lost 2; bases outside the gene matches: 3. The V gene's germline CDR1 is ENHRY and CDR2 SYGVKD. This CDR3 region has 15 residues. Remarks on this clone: Its antigen is not known.

The chain is built from TRBV10-3 and TRBJ2-1; 11 bases line up with TRBD2. This TCR came from a human donor in good health. Source material: non-Treg CD4+ T cells sorted from blood. The CDR3 loop is CAISALAGAYNEQFF. The DNA of the CDR3 is TGTGCCATCAGCGCACTAGCGGGGGCCTACAATGAGCAGTTCTTC.